A single sample gave rise to the 29 T cell receptor beta chains below, sequenced in a study of shared clonotypes between healthy human individuals. The method was immunoSEQ multiplex PCR; TCRdb's version includes in-frame clones alone and lacks a portion of them. The sample shows about 1 million clones, 65% to 75% of them seen only once. The sequencing input was memory CD4+ T cells sorted from blood. Described subset: CD45RA-negative fraction. The receptor source for this set is a man aged 18 to 35 in good health.

This clone was detected only a few times. This rearrangement joins TRBV7-9 to TRBJ2-1; D possibly uses TRBD1 or TRBD2 (7 bases each). The CDR3 runs 15 residues. From germline, CDR1 is SEHNR and CDR2 FQNEAQ (reference sequence). Trimming removed 5 bases at V and 5 bases at J, with 16 bases between. CDR3 nucleotide sequence: TGTGCCAGCAGCCAGGTACAGGGGAGGGACAATGAGCAGTTCTTC. The encoded protein is CASSQVQGRDNEQFF.

The chain recombines TRBV7-9 with TRBJ1-2; no clear D gene. The CDR3 consists of 15 residues. Germline values: CDR1 SEHNR, CDR2 FQNEAQ (reference sequence). V was clipped by 2 bases and J by 0 bases, with 10 bases between them. CDR3 sequence: CASSLSDPTNYGYTF. CDR3 DNA sequence: TGTGCCAGCAGCTTATCTGACCCCACTAACTATGGCTACACCTTC. Drawing the rest from reference TRBV7-9 and TRBJ1-2, the complete variable domain is DTGVSQNPRHKITKRGQNVTFRCDPISEHNRLYWYRQTLGQGPEFLTYFQNEAQLEKSRLLSDRFSAERPKGSFSTLEIQRTEQGDSAMYLCASSLSDPTNYGYTFGSGTRLTVV.

This chain joins TRBV5-4 and TRBJ2-7; perhaps TRBD2 as D (6 bases). This CDR3 spans 12 amino acids. The germline gives CDR1 SGHNT, CDR2 YYREEE (reference sequence). V was cut by 9 bases and J by 6 bases, with 16 bases left in between. The CDR3 spells CATRNAGTEQYF. The CDR3 coding sequence is TGTGCCACCAGAAATGCGGGGACCGAGCAGTACTTC. The whole variable domain, remainder taken from reference TRBV5-4 and TRBJ2-7, is ETGVTQSPTHLIKTRGQQVTLRCSSQSGHNTVSWYQQALGQGPQFIFQYYREEENGRGNFPPRFSGLQFPNYSSELNVNALELDDSALYLCATRNAGTEQYFGPGTRLTVT.

The DNA of the CDR3 is TGTGCCAGCATCAGCAACCAGATGTACCAAGAGACCCAGTACTTC. It encodes CASISNQMYQETQYF. The J gene is TRBJ2-5, the V gene TRBV6-1; no clear D gene. The CDR3 covers 15 residues. V was cut by 7 bases and J by 0 bases, with 15 bases left in between. Germline values: CDR1 MNHNS, CDR2 SASEGT.

This clone was observed a few times. The junction departs from germline at one end; a sequencing error may be responsible. The chain joins TRBV14 to TRBJ2-2, with D uncertain. The CDR3 covers 14 residues. Germline loops: CDR1 SGHDN, CDR2 FVKESK. CDR3 region: CASSTNKNSGELFF. The DNA for the CDR3 is TGTGCCAGCAGCACTAACAAGAACTCCGGGGAGCTGTTTTTT.

Note on this clone: This may come from a read error, since a much larger clone is one base off. The chain employs TRBV11-3 and TRBJ2-2, with a weak D call TRBD2 (6 bases). Germline assignment: CDR1 SGHNT and CDR2 YENEEA. There are 14 residues in the CDR3. Trimming took 1 base from V and 3 from J, leaving 6 bases between them. The CDR3 reads CASSLGGDTGELFF. In DNA form, the CDR3 reads TGTGCCAGCAGCTTAGGGGGGGACACCGGGGAGCTGTTTTTT.

The chain links TRBV28 to TRBJ1-2, with D possibly matching TRBD1 (5 bases). This CDR3 is built from 13 residues. Germline V lookup: CDR1 MDHEN, CDR2 SYDVKM. V was pared by 7 bases and J by 0 bases, with 9 bases between. The CDR3 DNA reads as TGTGCCAGCAACGGACACTCTAACTATGGCTACACCTTC. This translates into CASNGHSNYGYTF.

The chain has TRBV10-3 and TRBJ2-7; D is perhaps TRBD1 (8 bases). CDR1 ENHRY and CDR2 SYGVKD come from the germline V gene. The CDR3 is made up of 14 amino acids. Deletions cut 6 bases from V and 3 bases from J, with 15 bases between. DNA for the CDR3: TGTGCCATCAGCACAGGGGGAGGGAGCTACGAGCAGTACTTC. Encoded protein: CAISTGGGSYEQYF.

The J gene is TRBJ2-1, the V gene TRBV10-2, with 10 bases matching TRBD2. The germline CDR1 and CDR2 sequences are WSHSY and SAAADI. Trimming took 5 bases from V and 5 from J; bases not matched to a gene: 3. The CDR3 is 14 residues long. CDR3 nucleotides: TGCGCCAGCAGTTCTAGCGGGAGAAACAATGAGCAGTTCTTC. It yields the protein CASSSSGRNNEQFF.

This chain links TRBV18 with TRBJ1-1; D uncertain. V was shortened by 1 base and J by 4 bases, with 10 bases between the two germline ends. CDR3 length: 14 residues. Germline values: CDR1 KGHSH, CDR2 LQKENI. The CDR3 region has the DNA TGTGCCAGCTCACCACAGAGCGGAGGCACTGAAGCTTTCTTT. Translation: CASSPQSGGTEAFF.

V gene TRBV13 combines with J gene TRBJ1-2; 8 nucleotides align to TRBD1. CDR3 length equals 13 residues. Germline V gene sequence: CDR1 PRHDT, CDR2 FYEKMQ (reference sequence). J was trimmed by 3 bases and V by 5 bases; bases with no gene match: 2. Written as DNA, the CDR3 is TGTGCCAGCAGCCAGGACAGGGACTATGGCTACACCTTC. It encodes CASSQDRDYGYTF.

Only one count was recorded for this clone. The chain recombines TRBV7-9 with TRBJ2-3; D may be TRBD2 (5 bases). The CDR3 has 15 amino acids. CDR1 is SEHNR and CDR2 is FQNEAQ in the germline V gene (reference sequence). Trimming stripped 7 bases from V and 2 bases from J, with 16 bases between. The DNA for the CDR3 is TGTGCCAGCACCGATACCGGCGGACTCACAGATACGCAGTATTTT. Amino acid sequence: CASTDTGGLTDTQYF.

The chain combines TRBV7-9 with TRBJ1-2, with TRBD1 matching 7 bases. This CDR3 contains 15 residues. Trimming cost V 4 bases and J 4 bases; bases outside gene matches: 9. Per germline, CDR1 SEHNR and CDR2 FQNEAQ (reference sequence). CDR3 nucleotides: TGTGCCAGCAGCTCCGACAGGGCTCCCGCCTATGGCTACACCTTC. Residues: CASSSDRAPAYGYTF.

This clone was counted between two and nine times. The V and J genes are TRBV7-9 and TRBJ2-1, with TRBD1 matching over 8 bases. With V trimmed by 9 bases and J by 1 base, 8 bases remained unmatched. Germline CDR1 reads SEHNR; CDR2 reads FQNEAQ (reference sequence). The CDR3 has 15 amino acids. Here the CDR3 reads CASHRTGRSYNEQFF. The CDR3 DNA sequence: TGTGCCAGTCACAGGACAGGGCGATCCTACAATGAGCAGTTCTTC. The whole variable domain, remainder taken from reference TRBV7-9 and TRBJ2-1, is DTGVSQNPRHKITKRGQNVTFRCDPISEHNRLYWYRQTLGQGPEFLTYFQNEAQLEKSRLLSDRFSAERPKGSFSTLEIQRTEQGDSAMYLCASHRTGRSYNEQFFGPGTRLTVL.

The CDR3 spells CASSVQVNTIYF. CDR3 bases: TGTGCCAGCAGTGTCCAGGTGAACACCATATATTTT. The chain is built from TRBV6-1 and TRBJ1-3; D unclear. The CDR3 runs to 12 residues. V lost 4 bases to trimming and J lost 7 bases, with 8 bases between them. Germline CDR1 reads MNHNS; CDR2 reads SASEGT.

The rearrangement links TRBV27 to TRBJ2-1; D is uncertain. CDR1 is MNHEY, CDR2 SMNVEV, per germline (reference sequence). V was cut by 10 bases and J by 4 bases, with 11 bases left in between. The CDR3 length is 12 residues. In DNA, the CDR3 is TGTGCCACCTTTTCCCATTACAATGAGCAGTTCTTC. It specifies CATFSHYNEQFF.

In its sample, this clone was seen a few times. This rearrangement joins TRBV19 to TRBJ1-2; D call uncertain. Trimming pared 5 bases from V and 8 bases from J, leaving 18 bases between. Germline CDR1 reads LNHDA; CDR2 reads SQIVND (reference sequence). CDR3 length: 14 amino acids. The CDR3 is CASSDQTSMGGYTF. The CDR3 DNA reads TGTGCCAGTAGTGACCAGACCTCCATGGGGGGCTACACCTTC. The whole variable domain, filled in from reference TRBV19 and TRBJ1-2, reads DGGITQSPKYLFRKEGQNVTLSCEQNLNHDAMYWYRQDPGQGLRLIYYSQIVNDFQKGDIAEGYSVSREKKESFPLTVTSAQKNPTAFYLCASSDQTSMGGYTFGSGTRLTVV.

This clone has a count of ten or more. V is TRBV20-1 and J is TRBJ2-5; TRBD1 might be the D (5 bases). CDR1 is DFQATT, CDR2 SNEGSKA, per germline (reference sequence). The CDR3 consists of 11 residues. V dropped 7 bases and J dropped 5 bases, with 11 bases sitting between them. As DNA, the CDR3 is TGCAGTGGGGCAGGGTCCGAGACCCAGTACTTC. Translation: CSGAGSETQYF.

This clone was seen a few times. The V and J genes are TRBV28 and TRBJ2-1; TRBD2 matches at 10 bases. The CDR3 spans 17 residues. J lost 6 bases, V lost 6 bases, and 14 bases had no gene match. Germline CDR1 reads MDHEN; CDR2 reads SYDVKM. The DNA of the CDR3 is TGTGCCAGCAGCGGAATTCCTAGGACTAGCGGAGCCAATGAGCAGTTCTTC. It codes for CASSGIPRTSGANEQFF.

V is TRBV2 and J is TRBJ1-6; D perhaps matches TRBD1 (5 bases). The V end was cut by 6 bases, the J end by 7 bases, with 16 bases between. This CDR3 is built from 15 residues. The germline V gene has CDR1 SNHLY and CDR2 FYNNEI. In DNA form, the CDR3 reads TGTGCCAGCAGACGGGACGGGATTTTGAATTCACCCCTCCACTTT. It yields the protein CASRRDGILNSPLHF. Drawing the rest from reference TRBV2 and TRBJ1-6, the complete variable domain is EPEVTQTPSHQVTQMGQEVILRCVPISNHLYFYWYRQILGQKVEFLVSFYNNEISEKSEIFDDQFSVERPDGSNFTLKIRSTKLEDSAMYFCASRRDGILNSPLHFGNGTRLTVT.

The chain uses TRBV6-1 and TRBJ1-5, with D possibly being TRBD1 (5 bases). The CDR3 loop spans 14 amino acids. V was shortened by 2 bases and J by 7 bases, with 12 bases between the two germline ends. CDR1 is MNHNS, CDR2 SASEGT, per germline. The CDR3 DNA reads TGTGCCAGCAGTGAACCCCAGGGTAGGCAGCCCCAGCATTTT. It yields the protein CASSEPQGRQPQHF.

This rearrangement joins TRBV28 to TRBJ2-2; possibly TRBD1 for D (6 bases). CDR3 size: 14 residues. Trimming removed 8 bases at V and 2 bases at J, with 12 bases between. The V gene's germline CDR1 is MDHEN and CDR2 SYDVKM. CDR3 nucleotides: TGTGCCAGCGAGCCGGGACAAAACACCGGGGAGCTGTTTTTT. Its protein product is CASEPGQNTGELFF.

The rearrangement joins TRBV19 to TRBJ2-7; D may be TRBD2 (5 bases). Trimming took off 7 bases at V and 5 bases at J, with 12 bases between the two ends. Per germline, CDR1 LNHDA and CDR2 SQIVND (reference sequence). This CDR3 has 12 residues. Here the CDR3 DNA reads TGTGCCAGTACGGGAAGTTCCCACGAGCAGTACTTC. Translated, it gives CASTGSSHEQYF.

The sample holds a few counts of this clone. V gene TRBV29-1 combines with J gene TRBJ1-1, with unresolved D. The V gene lost 5 bases and the J gene lost 0 bases, with 10 bases spanning the gap. Germline V lookup: CDR1 SQVTM, CDR2 ANQGSEA. The CDR3 has 13 amino acids. CDR3 nucleotides: TGCAGCGTTTCGGGCCTTCTGAACACTGAAGCTTTCTTT. Its translation: CSVSGLLNTEAFF.

The J gene is TRBJ1-1, the V gene TRBV28; possible D gene TRBD1, 6 bases. Looked up from germline, CDR1 is MDHEN and CDR2 is SYDVKM. Trimming pared 3 bases from V and 5 bases from J, leaving 16 bases between. This CDR3 has 15 amino acids. Written as DNA, the CDR3 is TGTGCCAGCAGTTTTTCCCGGGGGCATGGGACTGAAGCTTTCTTT. Encoded protein: CASSFSRGHGTEAFF.

The chain links TRBV5-1 to TRBJ2-5; 8 bases are a match to TRBD2. CDR1 is SGHRS and CDR2 is YFSETQ in the germline V gene. The ends lost 0 bases at V and 4 bases at J; junction bases unmatched: 8. This CDR3 has 16 residues. The CDR3 DNA is TGCGCCAGCAGCTTGGCTCCAGCGGGAGAGGGAGAGACCCAGTACTTC. It is translated as CASSLAPAGEGETQYF.

The chain employs TRBV19 and TRBJ1-2; D gene uncertain. This CDR3 has 15 residues. The V gene's germline CDR1 is LNHDA and CDR2 SQIVND (reference sequence). V was pared by 4 bases and J by 4 bases, with 16 bases between. DNA for the CDR3: TGTGCCAGTAGTAGAGGCCAGGCAGGCGGCTATGGCTACACCTTC. This encodes CASSRGQAGGYGYTF.

The chain couples TRBV30 to TRBJ1-2, with a possible D match to TRBD1 (6 bases). This CDR3 comprises 14 residues. CDR1 is GTSNPN and CDR2 is SVGIG in the germline V gene (reference sequence). CDR3 loop: CACRGGLGYYGYTF. In nucleotides, the CDR3 is TGTGCTTGCAGGGGAGGTCTAGGGTACTATGGCTACACCTTC.

Of note for this clone: One junction end disagrees with the germline gene, perhaps due to a read error. The chain uses TRBV7-9 and TRBJ2-5; D is possibly TRBD1 (5 bases). This CDR3 has 15 amino acids. Germline V CDR1 and CDR2: SEHNR, FQNEAQ (reference sequence). The chain's CDR3 is CASSLTAGNQEPQYF. CDR3 bases: TGTGCCAGCAGCTTAACGGCAGGGAACCAAGAGCCCCAGTACTTC.